This TCR beta chain was recovered during a study of blood T cells in healthy people across ages. The authors ran a second PCR of about 7 to 12 cycles using a sample-barcoded 5' primer and a J-beta primer mix. In TCRdb, the 5' RACE reads were re-called with MiXCR into one record per CDR3 protein. This sample yields approximately 1,100,000 distinct CDR3 sequences, of which more than 35% are seen a single time; under 20% belongs to the top ten. This CDR3 region has 15 residues. V was clipped by 3 bases and J by 6 bases, with 14 bases between them. CDR1 and CDR2 (germline): LGHDT, YNNKEL (reference sequence).

This chain uses TRBV3-1 with TRBJ1-4; D unclear. The sample comprised blood. The sequence came from a woman in her fifties or sixties in good health. This CDR3 reads CASSQGNGAYEKLFF. DNA for the CDR3: TGTGCCAGCAGCCAGGGAAACGGTGCCTATGAAAAACTGTTTTTT. The variable domain in full, with the rest retrieved from reference TRBV3-1 and TRBJ1-4, is DTAVSQTPKYLVTQMGNDKSIKCEQNLGHDTMYWYKQDSKKFLKIMFSYNNKELIINETVPNRFSPKSPDKAHLNLHINSLELGDSAVYFCASSQGNGAYEKLFFGSGTQLSVL.